These 8 T cell receptor beta chains were sequenced from one sample in a study of OX40 agonist ivuxolimab in advanced cancers. Sequencing was performed with immunoSEQ multiplex PCR; in TCRdb, only in-frame clones are kept and a portion is missing. The table has about 93,000 clones, around 92% seen once. Material: CD4+ or CD8+ T cells sorted from blood, obtained in a trial of the OX40 agonist ivuxolimab. These receptors were taken from an adult with an advanced solid tumor such as melanoma, head and neck, liver or kidney cancer.

This rearrangement joins TRBV14 to TRBJ2-7; maybe TRBD2 (7 bases). Trimming removed 4 bases from V and 2 bases from J, with 15 bases in between. CDR1 is SGHDN and CDR2 is FVKESK in the germline V gene. This CDR3 has 15 residues. CDR3 amino acids: CASSLLGGGTYEQYF. Here the CDR3 DNA reads TGTGCCAGCAGCCTCCTAGGGGGGGGGACCTACGAGCAGTACTTC.

This chain joins TRBV11-2 and TRBJ1-5; D gene ambiguous. V lost 3 bases and J lost 2, with 5 bases in between. CDR1 is SGHAT and CDR2 is FQNNGV in the germline V gene. The CDR3 has 13 amino acids. CDR3 residues: CASSFGGNQPQHF. CDR3 coding DNA: TGTGCCAGCAGCTTCGGCGGCAATCAGCCCCAGCATTTT.

J is TRBJ2-6 and V is TRBV19; D unclear. Germline-derived CDR1 and CDR2 are LNHDA and SQIVND (reference sequence). This CDR3 comprises 15 residues. V was cut by 5 bases and J by 0 bases, with 8 bases left in between. CDR3 sequence (DNA): TGTGCCAGTAGTTTCAGGAGCTCTGGGGCCAACGTCCTGACTTTC. As protein: CASSFRSSGANVLTF.

V and J are TRBV30 and TRBJ1-1; 9 positions match TRBD1. V lost 2 bases to trimming and J lost 10 bases; unmatched junction nucleotides: 8. The CDR3 length is 13 residues. Per germline, CDR1 GTSNPN and CDR2 SVGIG (reference sequence). The CDR3 loop is CAWSRRDRASAFF. Here the CDR3 DNA reads TGTGCCTGGAGTCGCCGGGACAGGGCGTCAGCTTTCTTT.

The J gene is TRBJ2-2, the V gene TRBV30; 10 nucleotides match TRBD2. J gave up 1 base and V 3 bases, and 5 bases lay outside the gene matches. Germline values: CDR1 GTSNPN, CDR2 SVGIG (reference sequence). This CDR3 is built from 16 residues. CDR3 protein: CAWRDRTSGNTGELFF. The CDR3 nucleotides are TGTGCCTGGAGGGACAGGACTAGCGGGAACACCGGGGAGCTGTTTTTT.

As DNA, the CDR3 is TGTGCCAGCAGTTCTTCACTAGCGGGAGGGAATGAGCAGTTCTTC. This gives the protein CASSSSLAGGNEQFF. The chain couples TRBV27 to TRBJ2-1, with 13 bases fitting TRBD2. Per germline, CDR1 MNHEY and CDR2 SMNVEV (reference sequence). J gave up 7 bases and V 4 bases, and 4 bases lay outside the gene matches. The CDR3 is made up of 15 amino acids.

This clone was counted once. V and J are TRBV9 and TRBJ2-3; a weak D match, TRBD2 (6 bases). The CDR3 is 15 amino acids. Germline loops: CDR1 SGDLS, CDR2 YYNGEE. With 3 bases removed from V and 6 bases from J, the gap between germline ends came to 17 bases. The CDR3 DNA sequence: TGTGCCAGCAGCGCTGGACTACCCGCTTCTGATACGCAGTATTTT. It is translated as CASSAGLPASDTQYF.

The chain recombines TRBV5-4 with TRBJ1-5; D gene unclear. Germline CDR1 SGHNT, CDR2 YYREEE (reference sequence). V lost 0 bases and J lost 5, with 12 bases in between. The CDR3 has 15 residues. DNA of the CDR3: TGTGCCAGCAGCTTGGGGATTGCGAAAGATCAGCCCCAGCATTTT. It translates to CASSLGIAKDQPQHF.